This TCR beta chain was profiled in a study of beta chain features in type 1 diabetes. Study-level background: Across the samples, more than 85 million sorted cells were examined in total.

The CDR3 length is 14 residues. Germline V CDR1 and CDR2: LGHNA, YNFKEQ. Trimming removed 0 bases at V and 4 bases at J, with 9 bases between. Expressed TCRB transcripts were sequenced, since all the RNA that had been isolated was reverse transcribed. Repertoires were generated with immunoSEQ multiplex PCR, while TCRdb's copy carries only in-frame clones and drops some. The repertoire consists of roughly 370,000 clones, with roughly 14% occurring once and the leading ten covering under 0.04%. It was via CD45RO/CCR7/CD25/CD127/CD95/CD27 that CD4+ naive, central memory, regulatory and stem cell-like memory cells were sorted.

The clonotype originates from a man between 25 and 39 years old in good health. This chain links TRBV4-2 with TRBJ2-5; the D gene is possibly TRBD2 (5 bases). The specimen was naive CD4+ T cells from blood. The CDR3 region has the DNA TGTGCCAGCAGCCAAGACAGCCGGGGAGAGACCCAGTACTTC. Translating gives CASSQDSRGETQYF.